A selection of T cell receptor beta chains follows, all from one sample in a study of technical replicates of blood from a handful of donors. Data came from immunoSEQ multiplex PCR; TCRdb stores just in-frame clones and leaves some out. The profile shows 50,000 to 70,000 clones, roughly 88% of them singletons. The sequenced sample consisted of PBMCs. The receptor source for this set is a human donor in good health. Some clones in this sample may be carry-over from other donors' samples. Both conserved end residues are part of each CDR3. The order of the fields is J gene, D gene, clone size, CDR3 length, V gene, CDR3 DNA, CDR3 protein. A D gene is named only where the DNA matches it firmly. Rows may omit the clone size; those that give it use once, few, many or a size class.

j_gene: TRBJ2-1; d_gene: .; abundance: .; len: 16; v_gene: TRBV25-1; CDR3nt: TGTGCCAGCAGTGAATATGGCAGGGGATGGGGCAATGAGCAGTTCTTC; CDR3aa: CASSEYGRGWGNEQFF
j_gene: TRBJ2-2; d_gene: TRBD2; abundance: .; len: 17; v_gene: TRBV7-7; CDR3nt: TGTGCCAGCAGCTCCAACCTAGCGGGGGGAGGAACCGGGGAGCTGTTTTTT; CDR3aa: CASSSNLAGGGTGELFF
j_gene: TRBJ2-2; d_gene: TRBD1; abundance: .; len: 17; v_gene: TRBV5-1; CDR3nt: TGCGCCAGCAGCTTGGCCCGACAGGGATTGAACACCGGGGAGCTGTTTTTT; CDR3aa: CASSLARQGLNTGELFF
j_gene: TRBJ2-5; d_gene: .; abundance: .; len: 15; v_gene: TRBV5-5; CDR3nt: TGTGCCAGCAGCTTGGCTGGGGGCAGTTGGGAGACCCAGTACTTC; CDR3aa: CASSLAGGSWETQYF
j_gene: TRBJ2-7; d_gene: .; abundance: .; len: 11; v_gene: TRBV30; CDR3nt: TGTGCCTGGACACAGGGCTACGAGCAGTACTTC; CDR3aa: CAWTQGYEQYF
j_gene: TRBJ2-3; d_gene: .; abundance: .; len: 12; v_gene: TRBV11-3; CDR3nt: TGTGCCAGCTCAGGGCGCGCAGATACGCAGTATTTT; CDR3aa: CASSGRADTQYF
j_gene: TRBJ1-5; d_gene: .; abundance: .; len: 14; v_gene: TRBV4-2; CDR3nt: TGTGCCAGCAGCCAACACAGGGAAGAACAGCCCCAGCATTTT; CDR3aa: CASSQHREEQPQHF
j_gene: TRBJ2-7; d_gene: .; abundance: .; len: 11; v_gene: TRBV7-6; CDR3nt: TGTGCCAGCAGCGAAGGGGACGAGCAGTACTTC; CDR3aa: CASSEGDEQYF
j_gene: TRBJ1-2; d_gene: TRBD1; abundance: medium-sized; len: 14; v_gene: TRBV10-3; CDR3nt: TGTGCCATCAGAGGACAGGGAGCTAACTATGGCTACACCTTC; CDR3aa: CAIRGQGANYGYTF
j_gene: TRBJ2-3; d_gene: TRBD2; abundance: .; len: 15; v_gene: TRBV10-3; CDR3nt: TGTGCCTCCCGGCGCGGGGGGCAAGTGACAGATACGCAGTATTTT; CDR3aa: CASRRGGQVTDTQYF
j_gene: TRBJ2-3; d_gene: TRBD2; abundance: .; len: 15; v_gene: TRBV5-1; CDR3nt: TGCGCCAGCAGCTTGGCGGCTAGCGGGGGCTATACGCAGTATTTT; CDR3aa: CASSLAASGGYTQYF
j_gene: TRBJ2-2; d_gene: TRBD1; abundance: once; len: 15; v_gene: TRBV6-6; CDR3nt: TGTGCCAGCAGTCGGGACAGGGTGGACACCGGGGAGCTGTTTTTT; CDR3aa: CASSRDRVDTGELFF
j_gene: TRBJ2-6; d_gene: .; abundance: .; len: 19; v_gene: TRBV4-1; CDR3nt: TGCGCCAGCAGAGACCCAGGAGGGCCCCTAAAAACTGGGGCCAACGTCCTGACTTTC; CDR3aa: CASRDPGGPLKTGANVLTF
j_gene: TRBJ1-3; d_gene: .; abundance: .; len: 19; v_gene: TRBV18; CDR3nt: TGTGCCACCCCCCCCCGGCCCCCTCCACAGGCGAGCTCTGGAAACACCATATATTTT; CDR3aa: CATPPRPPPQASSGNTIYF
j_gene: TRBJ2-7; d_gene: TRBD2; abundance: .; len: 15; v_gene: TRBV29-1; CDR3nt: TGCAGCGTTGAGGGACTAGCGGGAGGTGTATACGAGCAGTACTTC; CDR3aa: CSVEGLAGGVYEQYF
j_gene: TRBJ1-4; d_gene: .; abundance: many; len: 14; v_gene: TRBV6-5; CDR3nt: TGTGCCAGTTCGGACGGACAGTGGAATGAAAAACTGTTTTTT; CDR3aa: CASSDGQWNEKLFF
j_gene: TRBJ2-3; d_gene: TRBD2; abundance: .; len: 15; v_gene: TRBV7-2; CDR3nt: TGTGCCAGCAGGCTGACTAGCGGGAACACAGATACGCAGTATTTT; CDR3aa: CASRLTSGNTDTQYF
j_gene: TRBJ2-2; d_gene: .; abundance: once; len: 12; v_gene: TRBV7-9; CDR3nt: TGTGCCAGCAGCCCTGGCCCCGGGGAGCTGTTTTTT; CDR3aa: CASSPGPGELFF
j_gene: TRBJ1-5; d_gene: .; abundance: .; len: 15; v_gene: TRBV7-2; CDR3nt: TGTGCCAGCAGCTTATCCGGGGAGAAATCCCAGCCCCAGCATTTT; CDR3aa: CASSLSGEKSQPQHF
j_gene: TRBJ2-7; d_gene: .; abundance: .; len: 15; v_gene: TRBV13; CDR3nt: TGTGCCAGCAGCTTAGGGCGGGTACAGCTCTACGAGCAGTACTTC; CDR3aa: CASSLGRVQLYEQYF
j_gene: TRBJ1-2; d_gene: TRBD1; abundance: .; len: 13; v_gene: TRBV11-2; CDR3nt: TGTGCCAGCAGCTTGGACAGGGTCTATGGCTACACCTTC; CDR3aa: CASSLDRVYGYTF
j_gene: TRBJ1-5; d_gene: TRBD1; abundance: .; len: 17; v_gene: TRBV6-1; CDR3nt: TGTGCCAGCAGTGGGGACAGGGGGCCCTATAGCAATCAGCCCCAGCATTTT; CDR3aa: CASSGDRGPYSNQPQHF
j_gene: TRBJ2-7; d_gene: .; abundance: .; len: 13; v_gene: TRBV6-1; CDR3nt: TGTGCCAGCAGTGCCAGGTCCCCCTACGAGCAGTACTTC; CDR3aa: CASSARSPYEQYF
j_gene: TRBJ1-6; d_gene: TRBD1; abundance: .; len: 16; v_gene: TRBV4-3; CDR3nt: TGCGCCAGCAGCCAAGATTCAGGGGGTCCGAATTCACCCCTCCACTTT; CDR3aa: CASSQDSGGPNSPLHF
j_gene: TRBJ2-3; d_gene: .; abundance: .; len: 15; v_gene: TRBV7-9; CDR3nt: TGTGCCAGCAGCCCGGGGACTTCTAGCACAGATACGCAGTATTTT; CDR3aa: CASSPGTSSTDTQYF
j_gene: TRBJ2-7; d_gene: TRBD1; abundance: once; len: 14; v_gene: TRBV18; CDR3nt: TGTGCCAGCTCACCTCCGGGACAGGGTAATTTGGAGTACTTC; CDR3aa: CASSPPGQGNLEYF
j_gene: TRBJ1-2; d_gene: .; abundance: .; len: 14; v_gene: TRBV7-8; CDR3nt: TGTGCCAGCAGCCTCGGGACTTTGCCGCAAGGCTACACCTTC; CDR3aa: CASSLGTLPQGYTF
j_gene: TRBJ2-7; d_gene: TRBD2; abundance: .; len: 15; v_gene: TRBV6-6; CDR3nt: TGTGCCAGCAGACACACAACTAGCGGGGAGTACGAGCAGTACTTC; CDR3aa: CASRHTTSGEYEQYF